In its sample, the clone carrying this T cell receptor (beta chain) was seen many times. This entry is derived from a study of T cells in Graves' hyperthyroidism and ophthalmopathy. V was pared by 8 bases and J by 7 bases, with 27 bases between. The CDR3 contains 16 residues. In germline, CDR1 is SNHLY, CDR2 FYNNEI. TCR beta CDR3 region amplification was performed from RNA transcripts. HTBI primers were employed in a first-round RT-PCR of the TCR CDR3. TCRdb reprocessed the multiplex PCR reads via MiXCR and lists one record per CDR3 protein. The table has hundreds of thousands of distinct CDR3 sequences, about 18% seen once.

The material sequenced was blood. The TCR sequence derives from a woman aged 18-29 years with Graves' hyperthyroidism. J is TRBJ2-7 and V is TRBV2; D ambiguous. For the CDR3, the DNA is TGTGCCAGCTCCCAAGATCTCGGCGGCAAACTGGGGGAGCAGTACTTC. Translated, it gives CASSQDLGGKLGEQYF.